This T cell receptor (beta chain) was obtained from a study of T cell responses to AZD1222 COVID-19 vaccine. Findings and caveats of the study: Spike-specific TCR breadth and depth rose after two AZD1222 doses.

Worth noting for this clone: The target antigen is unknown.

CDR1 and CDR2 (germline): LNHDA, SQIVND (reference sequence). V dropped 11 bases and J dropped 7 bases, with 11 bases sitting between them. This CDR3 comprises 11 residues. Here immunoSEQ multiplex PCR was the method, and the copy in TCRdb shows in-frame clones only, minus some. The table lists more than 110,000 clones, approximately 85% of them singletons. The receptor was isolated from an adult in good health. The sample here was peripheral blood, taken on day 0 of AZD1222 vaccination. This chain connects TRBV19 to TRBJ1-4, with a tentative D call TRBD1 (5 bases). DNA of the CDR3: TGTGCCTGCCAGGGTGGTGAAAAACTGTTTTTT. Residues: CACQGGEKLFF.